These 21 T cell receptor beta chains came from one sample sequenced in a study of beta chain features in type 1 diabetes. Study results and caveats: All four CD4+ subsets of Type 1 diabetes patients contained TCRB CDR3s that were moderately but significantly shorter.

cDNA synthesis used the whole RNA isolate, giving expressed TCRB sequences. The data were produced by immunoSEQ multiplex PCR, yet TCRdb's version contains in-frame clones alone and is incomplete. The sample lists 600,000 to 750,000 clones, over 10% seen once, with 0.09% to 0.15% in the top ten. These TCRs' antigens remain unknown. Sequencing was done on a sample of naive CD4+ T cells from blood. These receptors came from a man aged 25-40 years with type 1 diabetes.

This clone was counted at least ten times. The chain combines TRBV7-2 with TRBJ2-7; D could derive from TRBD1 or TRBD2 (5 bases each). V was cut by 4 bases and J by 5 bases, with 15 bases left in between. CDR1 is SGHTA, CDR2 FQGNSA, per germline. The CDR3 is 14 residues long. CDR3 amino acids: CASSSRPGSHEQYF. The DNA of the CDR3 is TGTGCCAGCAGCTCCCGTCCAGGGAGCCACGAGCAGTACTTC.

The chain links TRBV9 to TRBJ2-3; D is unclear. V was shortened by 3 bases and J by 4 bases, with 15 bases between the two germline ends. Per germline, CDR1 SGDLS and CDR2 YYNGEE. This CDR3 spans 15 amino acids. The CDR3 spells CASSARAPRADTQYF. CDR3 nucleotide sequence: TGTGCCAGCAGCGCCCGCGCTCCGCGAGCAGATACGCAGTATTTT. Full variable domain (outside the CDR3, taken from reference TRBV9 and TRBJ2-3): DSGVTQTPKHLITATGQRVTLRCSPRSGDLSVYWYQQSLDQGLQFLIQYYNGEERAKGNILERFSAQQFPDLHSELNLSSLELGDSALYFCASSARAPRADTQYFGPGTRLTVL.

This clone was counted between two and nine times. The chain joins TRBV27 to TRBJ2-6; D possibly corresponds to TRBD2 (5 bases). V lost 5 bases, J lost 0 bases, and 11 bases lay in between. Germline V gene lookup returns CDR1 MNHEY and CDR2 SMNVEV (reference sequence). The CDR3 extends over 16 amino acids. CDR3 nucleotides: TGTGCCAGCAGTCTCATTACTAGCTCTGGGGCCAACGTCCTGACTTTC. It specifies CASSLITSSGANVLTF.

The J gene is TRBJ1-6, the V gene TRBV10-3, with 11 bases aligning to TRBD1. The CDR3 totals 16 residues. The germline V gene encodes CDR1 ENHRY and CDR2 SYGVKD. V shed 2 bases and J 8 bases; nucleotides not matched to a gene: 5. This CDR3 is CAISEGQGARDSPLHF. The CDR3 DNA follows: TGTGCCATCAGTGAGGGACAGGGGGCCCGAGATTCACCCCTCCACTTT.

This clone was seen a few times. In DNA form, the CDR3 reads TGTGCCAGCAGCTTCCGACGGGCAGATACGCAGTATTTT. Residues: CASSFRRADTQYF. The rearrangement links TRBV7-6 to TRBJ2-3; D gene uncertain. The length of the CDR3 is 13 residues. Trimming took 3 bases from V and 4 from J, leaving 8 bases between them. CDR1 SGHVS and CDR2 FNYEAQ come from the germline V gene.

This clone was seen at least ten times. This sequence joins TRBV28 and TRBJ2-7; no firm D call. Looked up from germline, CDR1 is MDHEN and CDR2 is SYDVKM. The length of the CDR3 is 12 residues. V lost 9 bases to trimming and J lost 2 bases, with 11 bases between them. As DNA, the CDR3 is TGTGCCAGTGGCGAAGTCACCTACGAGCAGTACTTC. Translated: CASGEVTYEQYF.

This clone was observed a few times. This sequence joins TRBV7-9 and TRBJ2-7; unclear D gene. This CDR3 region has 12 residues. The V gene lost 1 base and the J gene lost 7 bases, with 8 bases spanning the gap. Per the germline V gene, CDR1 is SEHNR and CDR2 is FQNEAQ (reference sequence). The CDR3 is CASSLVPGEQYF. The CDR3 region has the DNA TGTGCCAGCAGCTTAGTCCCCGGGGAGCAGTACTTC.

CDR3 sequence: CASTDRVYGYTF. CDR3 DNA: TGTGCCAGCACAGACAGGGTTTATGGCTACACCTTC. This rearrangement joins TRBV7-8 to TRBJ1-2; TRBD1 matches at 7 bases. CDR1 is SGHVS, CDR2 FQNEAQ, per germline. This CDR3 contains 12 residues. V lost 7 bases and J lost 5; bases outside the gene matches: 4.

This clone turned up a few times. The chain recombines TRBV5-1 with TRBJ2-5; 8 bases map to TRBD1. V lost 4 bases to trimming and J lost 7 bases; unmatched junction nucleotides: 9. Germline CDR1 reads SGHRS; CDR2 reads YFSETQ. This CDR3 spans 14 amino acids. The CDR3 DNA is TGCGCCAGCAGCACGGGACAGGCCTCGGGGACCCAGTACTTC. Its protein product is CASSTGQASGTQYF.

This chain uses TRBV7-9 with TRBJ2-7, with 9 nucleotides matching TRBD1. Trimming at V came to 3 bases and at J to 6 bases, leaving 12 bases not matched to a gene. Germline assignment: CDR1 SEHNR and CDR2 FQNEAQ (reference sequence). The CDR3 totals 16 residues. The CDR3 loop reads CASSFTTGTGLPEQYF. The CDR3 DNA sequence: TGTGCCAGCAGCTTCACTACCGGGACAGGGTTGCCCGAGCAGTACTTC.

This clone appeared a few times. The same CDR3 arises from other DNA sequences in this sample as well. The chain links TRBV7-2 to TRBJ2-5; TRBD2 might be the D (5 bases). V lost 5 bases and J 5 bases, leaving 6 bases between the germline ends. CDR3 size: 11 residues. Germline V gives CDR1 SGHTA, CDR2 FQGNSA. The CDR3: CASSPGETQYF. DNA for the CDR3: TGTGCCAGCAGCCCGGGGGAGACCCAGTACTTC.

The J gene is TRBJ2-3, the V gene TRBV2, with D unresolved. CDR3 size: 13 residues. The germline CDR1 and CDR2 sequences are SNHLY and FYNNEI. Trimming removed 7 bases from V and 1 base from J, with 9 bases in between. CDR3 coding DNA: TGTGCCAGCAACGAGGACGGCACAGATACGCAGTATTTT. This encodes CASNEDGTDTQYF. Based on the CDR3 plus reference TRBV2 and TRBJ2-3, the full variable domain is EPEVTQTPSHQVTQMGQEVILRCVPISNHLYFYWYRQILGQKVEFLVSFYNNEISEKSEIFDDQFSVERPDGSNFTLKIRSTKLEDSAMYFCASNEDGTDTQYFGPGTRLTVL.

In this sample, this clone turned up a few times. V gene TRBV9 combines with J gene TRBJ2-2; D tentatively reads TRBD1 or TRBD2 (6 bases each). Per the germline V gene, CDR1 is SGDLS and CDR2 is YYNGEE. This CDR3 is 15 amino acids long. Trimming took off 5 bases at V and 7 bases at J, with 18 bases between the two ends. This chain's CDR3 is CASRPSWGAYGELFF. As DNA, the CDR3 is TGTGCCAGCAGGCCCTCATGGGGGGCCTACGGGGAGCTGTTTTTT. Filled out from reference TRBV9 and TRBJ2-2, the complete variable domain reads DSGVTQTPKHLITATGQRVTLRCSPRSGDLSVYWYQQSLDQGLQFLIQYYNGEERAKGNILERFSAQQFPDLHSELNLSSLELGDSALYFCASRPSWGAYGELFFGEGSRLTVL.

V gene TRBV18 combines with J gene TRBJ2-2; perhaps TRBD1 as D (6 bases). This CDR3 spans 15 amino acids. The V gene's germline CDR1 is KGHSH and CDR2 LQKENI. The V gene lost 6 bases and the J gene lost 1 base, with 12 bases spanning the gap. The CDR3 loop is CASSPVGGNTGELFF. CDR3 coding DNA: TGTGCCAGCTCCCCTGTAGGGGGGAACACCGGGGAGCTGTTTTTT.

V and J are TRBV29-1 and TRBJ2-5; D might be TRBD2 (5 bases). The V end was cut by 3 bases, the J end by 5 bases, with 13 bases between. The CDR3 contains 13 residues. CDR1 and CDR2 from the germline V gene are SQVTM and ANQGSEA. In nucleotides, the CDR3 is TGCAGCGTTGACCCTAGCCTCCGGGAGACCCAGTACTTC. Its protein is CSVDPSLRETQYF.

This CDR3 is CASSPHPIGAPQETQYF. The CDR3 nucleotides read TGTGCCAGCAGCCCACATCCAATCGGGGCTCCCCAAGAGACCCAGTACTTC. This sequence joins TRBV7-2 and TRBJ2-5; either TRBD1 or TRBD2 may fit D (5 bases each). Germline CDR1 SGHTA, CDR2 FQGNSA. V lost 5 bases and J lost 1, with 20 bases in between. The CDR3 contains 17 residues.

This clone was observed a few times. This chain joins TRBV7-2 and TRBJ2-5; tentatively, D is TRBD1 (7 bases). V lost 5 bases to trimming and J lost 4 bases, with 17 bases between them. The CDR3 runs 15 residues. Germline CDR1 SGHTA, CDR2 FQGNSA. CDR3 protein: CASSRQGGWVETQYF. The CDR3 bases are TGTGCCAGCAGCAGACAGGGAGGATGGGTAGAGACCCAGTACTTC.

This clone was recorded a few times. This chain uses TRBV7-3 with TRBJ2-1; the D is unclear. The germline V gene has CDR1 SGHTA and CDR2 FQGTGA. The CDR3 totals 13 residues. V lost 2 bases to trimming and J lost 8 bases, with 10 bases between them. The CDR3 DNA follows: TGTGCCAGCAGCTTAGTTCGATCTCATGAGCAGTTCTTC. It is translated as CASSLVRSHEQFF.

CDR3 sequence reads: CASGSLNTGELFF. The CDR3 coding sequence is TGTGCCAGTGGGTCCCTGAACACCGGGGAGCTGTTTTTT. The rearrangement joins TRBV5-6 to TRBJ2-2, with D unresolved. Germline V gene lookup returns CDR1 SGHDT and CDR2 YYEEEE. This CDR3 is built from 13 residues. The V and J ends lost 8 bases and 1 base respectively, with 9 bases between them.

J is TRBJ2-3 and V is TRBV5-1; TRBD2 might be the D (5 bases). V was shortened by 0 bases and J by 2 bases, with 7 bases between the two germline ends. The CDR3 extends over 14 amino acids. The germline V gene has CDR1 SGHRS and CDR2 YFSETQ. The DNA for the CDR3 is TGCGCCAGCAGCTTGGGTAGCGTCACAGATACGCAGTATTTT. It specifies CASSLGSVTDTQYF.

The chain carries TRBV10-3 and TRBJ1-1; a weak D match, TRBD1 (5 bases). V shed 0 bases and J shed 1 base, with 9 bases lying between them. This CDR3 has 15 residues. The germline V gene has CDR1 ENHRY and CDR2 SYGVKD. The CDR3 nucleotides read TGTGCCATCAGTGAGTCGGGGCAGAGGAACACTGAAGCTTTCTTT. Its protein is CAISESGQRNTEAFF.